Shown below are 5 T cell receptor beta chains from a single sample sequenced in a study of control samples from healthy donors and cancer patients. TCRdb's table, derived via immunoSEQ multiplex PCR, lists solely in-frame clones and lacks some. The sample has some 130,000 clones; 75% to 95% are singletons. Sequencing was performed on blood. The receptors shown here come from a man aged 18-30 years in good health.

The J gene is TRBJ1-3, the V gene TRBV2; a possible D gene is TRBD1 (6 bases). Trimming removed 6 bases at V and 4 bases at J, with 7 bases between. This CDR3 is 12 amino acids long. CDR1 and CDR2 (germline): SNHLY, FYNNEI. This chain's CDR3 is CASRGGGNTIYF. The CDR3 DNA follows: TGTGCCAGCAGGGGGGGCGGAAACACCATATATTTT.

The rearrangement links TRBV21-1 to TRBJ1-6; the listed D gene, TRBD1, was not tested against the DNA. TRBV21-1 is an annotated pseudogene. This CDR3 region has 16 residues. The CDR3 coding sequence is TGTGCCAGCAGCTTATACAGGGTGTCCTATAATTCACCCCTCCACTTT. Protein product: CASSLYRVSYNSPLHF.

V and J are TRBV30 and TRBJ1-6, with D perhaps TRBD1 (6 bases). V lost 5 bases and J 8 bases, leaving 13 bases between the germline ends. The CDR3 has 13 amino acids. CDR1 and CDR2 from the germline V gene are GTSNPN and SVGIG (reference sequence). The CDR3 spells CAWGGGHDSPLHF. DNA of the CDR3: TGTGCCTGGGGTGGGGGCCATGATTCACCCCTCCACTTT. Combining the CDR3 with reference TRBV30 and TRBJ1-6 gives the whole variable domain SQTIHQWPATLVQPVGSPLSLECTVEGTSNPNLYWYRQAAGRGLQLLFYSVGIGQISSEVPQNLSASRPQDRQFILSSKKLLLSDSGFYLCAWGGGHDSPLHFGNGTRLTVT.

DNA of the CDR3: TGTGCCAGCAGCTCGACAGGGGGAGGAAACACCATATATTTT. Translation: CASSSTGGGNTIYF. The V gene is TRBV5-5, the J gene TRBJ1-3; 9 bases line up with TRBD1. V trimming: 3 bases; J trimming: 4 bases; junction bases outside the gene matches: 2. The CDR3 totals 14 residues. Germline values: CDR1 SGHKS, CDR2 YYEKEE (reference sequence).

The rearrangement joins TRBV27 to TRBJ1-3; D is unresolved. V gave up 2 bases and J gave up 2 bases, with 10 bases separating them. Germline lookup yields CDR1 MNHEY and CDR2 SMNVEV (reference sequence). This CDR3 region has 15 residues. The DNA for the CDR3 is TGTGCCAGCAGTTTAGGGCAAGGGCCTGGAAACACCATATATTTT. The encoded protein is CASSLGQGPGNTIYF.